Listed below are T cell receptor beta chains from one sample, sequenced in a study of cytomegalovirus exposure and HLA in healthy donors. Sequenced by immunoSEQ multiplex PCR; TCRdb stores in-frame clones only, minus some. The sample consists of 130,000 to 150,000 clones, approximately 78% of them appearing once. Sequenced sample: PBMCs. All receptors come from a female donor in good health and CMV-seronegative. Both conserved end residues are part of each CDR3. The D gene is left open where the match is weak.

d_call v_call cdr3_aa
TRBD2 TRBV6-1 CASSESGRVNEQFF
- TRBV27 CASSLAGIAKNIQYF
- TRBV30 CAWRGRGSSYEQYF
- TRBV6-1 CASSLSTGELFF
- TRBV5-1 CASSLVFGASNTGELFF
TRBD2 TRBV5-1 CASSFQSGSISYEQYF
- TRBV9 CASSPKGGARTDTQYF
- TRBV29-1 CSVEVRGKDTEAFF
- TRBV28 CASSPQGRSNQPQHF
- TRBV5-1 CASSLALRGVNTEAFF
TRBD1 TRBV28 CASSGTGSSAEAFF
TRBD2 TRBV29-1 CSVASSGTHTDTQYF
- TRBV5-4 CASSPGRGDSFYNEQFF
TRBD1 TRBV7-2 CASSLVGTAVHEQFF
- TRBV6-1 CATRLTALVGNTIYF
- TRBV30 CAWRRSTGYRYEQYF
TRBD2 TRBV29-1 CSVRPVQGLAGGPVYNEQFF